The next 23 T cell receptor beta chains were all read from a single sample in a study of vaccination and CD4 T cells after COVID-19 (dated by TCRdb to between 2021 and 2024). The library was obtained by PCR. TCRdb names Illumina iSeq 100 as the instrument used. DNA from cultured CD4+ T cells underwent TCR sequencing with the Oncomine TCR Beta short-read assay at the Johns Hopkins FTIC core. Using fastp trimming at Q25 and MiXCR clonotype assembly, TCRdb reanalyzed the public sequencing data and kept in-frame beta chains. Rows are unified per CDR3 protein, each entry keeping the most common DNA and genes. Within this sample are 20,000 to 25,000 distinct CDR3 sequences, with around 45% of them counted one time only. The ten largest clonotypes hold 9.5% to 15% of the sample. Antigen specificity for these receptors is unknown. The treatment or condition label of this sample denotes: roughly 10-day PBMC culture with coronavirus spike peptide pools or control peptides (ViraFEST assay).

The material sequenced was CD4+ T cells from blood, cultured in vitro. Every receptor here comes from a human donor who had recovered from COVID-19.

This clonotype has a handful of counts. The chain combines TRBV28 with TRBJ1-1; maybe TRBD1 (5 bases). Looked up from germline, CDR1 is MDHEN and CDR2 is SYDVKM. The CDR3 spans 17 residues. V was clipped by 7 bases and J by 5 bases, with 26 bases between them. CDR3 protein: CASIPWSGDPGGTEAFF. As DNA, the CDR3 is TGTGCCAGCATCCCCTGGTCGGGGGACCCGGGGGGGACTGAAGCTTTCTTT.

The chain couples TRBV20-1 to TRBJ2-3; D gene ambiguous. V dropped 4 bases and J dropped 2 bases, with 13 bases sitting between them. The germline V gene encodes CDR1 DFQATT and CDR2 SNEGSKA (reference sequence). The CDR3 has 14 amino acids. CDR3: CSAKKVPNTDTQYF. CDR3 bases: TGCAGTGCTAAGAAAGTCCCGAACACAGATACGCAGTATTTT.

This clonotype was counted between two and nine times. This sequence joins TRBV6-4 and TRBJ2-3; D tentatively reads TRBD1 or TRBD2 (5 bases each). With 3 bases removed from V and 1 base from J, the gap between germline ends came to 11 bases. Germline V gene sequence: CDR1 MRHNA, CDR2 SNTAGT. This CDR3 has 15 amino acids. In DNA form, the CDR3 reads TGTGCCAGCAGTGATACGGGACGGGGCACAGATACGCAGTATTTT. Its translation: CASSDTGRGTDTQYF.

For the CDR3, the DNA is TGCGCCAGCAGCTTGGAATATGAGGGGGCTGGTTCACCCCTCCACTTT. Its translation: CASSLEYEGAGSPLHF. The chain uses TRBV5-1 and TRBJ1-6; the match to TRBD1 covers 7 bases. The CDR3 contains 16 residues. V gave up 0 bases and J gave up 9 bases; unmatched junction bases: 9. CDR1 SGHRS and CDR2 YFSETQ come from the germline V gene.

J is TRBJ2-6 and V is TRBV19; TRBD1 matches at 9 bases. This CDR3 region has 19 residues. Germline trimming cut 4 bases from V and 0 bases from J; bases unmatched to any gene: 10. CDR1 is LNHDA and CDR2 is SQIVND in the germline V gene (reference sequence). The CDR3 sequence is CASSKRSGTGSSGANVLTF. Here the CDR3 DNA reads TGTGCCAGTAGTAAGCGTTCCGGGACAGGGAGCTCTGGGGCCAACGTCCTGACTTTC.

The chain uses TRBV7-9 and TRBJ2-1; 10 bases align to TRBD1. CDR1 and CDR2 from the germline V gene are SEHNR and FQNEAQ (reference sequence). V shed 6 bases, J shed 6 bases, and the junction held 14 bases outside the gene matches. CDR3 length equals 17 residues. The CDR3 sequence: CASRTPLGTGVGNEQFF. CDR3 coding DNA: TGTGCCAGCAGGACGCCGCTGGGGACAGGGGTCGGCAATGAGCAGTTCTTC.

This clonotype was picked up one time. V and J are TRBV7-9 and TRBJ1-5; 10 bases align to TRBD1. Germline V gene data show CDR1 as SEHNR and CDR2 as FQNEAQ (reference sequence). The CDR3 is 16 residues long. Trimming at V came to 2 bases and at J to 5 bases, leaving 6 bases not matched to a gene. CDR3 coding DNA: TGTGCCAGCAGCTTAAGACAGGGGGCGTTGGATCAGCCCCAGCATTTT. This translates into CASSLRQGALDQPQHF. Full variable domain (remainder filled in from reference TRBV7-9 and TRBJ1-5): DTGVSQNPRHKITKRGQNVTFRCDPISEHNRLYWYRQTLGQGPEFLTYFQNEAQLEKSRLLSDRFSAERPKGSFSTLEIQRTEQGDSAMYLCASSLRQGALDQPQHFGDGTRLSIL.

The rearrangement uses TRBV2 and TRBJ2-3; D is unclear. The CDR3 totals 14 residues. Germline CDR1 reads SNHLY; CDR2 reads FYNNEI. V lost 7 bases to trimming and J lost 7 bases, with 18 bases between them. In DNA form, the CDR3 reads TGTGCCAGCACCGCACTAAATTCGGTGAATACGCAGTATTTT. It translates to CASTALNSVNTQYF.

The chain uses TRBV5-1 and TRBJ2-7; 8 bases are a match to TRBD2. Unmatched junction bases numbered 5, after V lost 1 base and J lost 2 bases. Germline CDR1 and CDR2: SGHRS and YFSETQ. CDR3 length: 15 residues. The CDR3 DNA reads TGCGCCAGCAGCTTGATATCCGGGGGGGCCTACGAGCAGTACTTC. Translating gives CASSLISGGAYEQYF.

V and J are TRBV18 and TRBJ1-1; TRBD1 matches 7 bases. Losses at the gene ends were 6 bases for V and 1 base for J; bases not matched to a gene: 2. The germline CDR1 and CDR2 sequences are KGHSH and LQKENI. The CDR3 is 13 amino acids. DNA of the CDR3: TGTGCCAGCTCCGGGACAGCGAACACTGAAGCTTTCTTT. Its protein is CASSGTANTEAFF.

V usage is TRBV24-1 and J usage is TRBJ1-5; D is perhaps TRBD1 (5 bases). This CDR3 has 14 amino acids. Germline V gives CDR1 KGHDR, CDR2 SFDVKD. Trimming took 5 bases from V and 3 from J, leaving 10 bases between them. The CDR3 nucleotides are TGTGCCACCAGTGCAGGGTGGAACAATCAGCCCCAGCATTTT. It codes for CATSAGWNNQPQHF.

This clonotype came up a few times. The V and J genes are TRBV7-6 and TRBJ1-4; no reliable D call. The germline CDR1 and CDR2 sequences are SGHVS and FNYEAQ. This CDR3 comprises 12 residues. V shed 5 bases and J shed 4 bases, with 5 bases lying between them. This chain's CDR3 is CASSAINEKLFF. The CDR3 region has the DNA TGTGCCAGCAGCGCTATTAATGAAAAACTGTTTTTT.

The CDR3 sequence is CASSSGDGYTF. In nucleotides, the CDR3 is TGTGCCAGTAGTTCAGGGGATGGCTACACCTTC. The chain has TRBV19 and TRBJ1-2; D is possibly TRBD1 (6 bases). The CDR3 contains 11 residues. The germline V and J ends were trimmed by 5 bases and 6 bases, with 7 bases remaining between them. Germline V gene sequence: CDR1 LNHDA, CDR2 SQIVND (reference sequence).

This chain connects TRBV5-1 to TRBJ2-1; D is tentatively TRBD1 or TRBD2 (5 bases each). Germline V lookup: CDR1 SGHRS, CDR2 YFSETQ. V dropped 1 base and J dropped 5 bases, with 13 bases sitting between them. This CDR3 contains 15 residues. The CDR3, as DNA: TGCGCCAGCAGCTTGATGGGACCGTGGGACAATGAGCAGTTCTTC. This encodes CASSLMGPWDNEQFF.

The CDR3 reads CASSRHRESSTF. CDR3 nucleotide sequence: TGTGCCAGCAGTCGACACAGGGAATCGAGCACCTTC. V gene TRBV12-3 or TRBV12-4 combines with J gene TRBJ1-2; TRBD1 might be the D (6 bases). V shed 5 bases and J shed 13 bases, with 17 bases lying between them. The length of the CDR3 is 12 residues.

This clonotype was picked up a small number of times. The chain recombines TRBV7-8 with TRBJ2-2; D uncertain. This CDR3 has 13 amino acids. CDR1 is SGHVS and CDR2 is FQNEAQ in the germline V gene. V shed 5 bases and J shed 4 bases, with 8 bases lying between them. The CDR3 loop is CASSPMITGELFF. CDR3 DNA sequence: TGTGCCAGCAGCCCGATGATCACCGGGGAGCTGTTTTTT.

This clonotype was observed a handful of times. CDR3 nucleotide sequence: TGTGCCAGCAGCCCTAGGGGGTTTGGGGATAGCAATCAGCCCCAGCATTTT. Translating gives CASSPRGFGDSNQPQHF. The chain links TRBV6-1 to TRBJ1-5, with TRBD1 as a possible D gene (6 bases). The CDR3 has 17 amino acids. From germline, CDR1 is MNHNS and CDR2 SASEGT. The V and J ends lost 6 bases and 0 bases respectively, with 18 bases between them.

This chain connects TRBV20-1 to TRBJ2-1; no clear D. This CDR3 has 11 residues. Germline-derived CDR1 and CDR2 are DFQATT and SNEGSKA (reference sequence). The V end lost 3 bases, the J end lost 4 bases, and 4 bases lay between the germline ends. CDR3 bases: TGCAGTGCTAGGCATTACAATGAGCAGTTCTTC. It codes for CSARHYNEQFF.

This chain joins TRBV2 and TRBJ1-2; D is perhaps TRBD1 (6 bases). This CDR3 region has 15 residues. The V and J ends lost 7 bases and 1 base respectively, with 16 bases between them. Germline-derived CDR1 and CDR2 are SNHLY and FYNNEI. The CDR3 DNA reads as TGTGCCAGCACTGCATCTCAGGGGCGTAACTATGGCTACACCTTC. Translation gives CASTASQGRNYGYTF.

The genes are TRBV28 and TRBJ1-2, with a possible D match to TRBD1 (5 bases). The CDR3 runs 15 residues. The V end was cut by 1 base, the J end by 6 bases, with 15 bases between. The V gene's germline CDR1 is MDHEN and CDR2 SYDVKM. The CDR3 protein is CASSLSGWRDDGYTF. The CDR3 coding sequence is TGTGCCAGCAGTTTATCAGGGTGGCGGGATGATGGCTACACCTTC.

This chain joins TRBV20-1 and TRBJ2-6, with D uncertain. V was trimmed by 8 bases and J by 2 bases, leaving 7 bases between them. Germline CDR1 DFQATT, CDR2 SNEGSKA (reference sequence). CDR3 length: 12 amino acids. The DNA of the CDR3 is TGCAGTCCAGTCGCTGGGGCCAACGTCCTGACTTTC. This encodes CSPVAGANVLTF.

This sequence joins TRBV28 and TRBJ2-2; 7 bases are a match to TRBD2. Germline V gene data show CDR1 as MDHEN and CDR2 as SYDVKM. The CDR3 totals 14 residues. CDR3 bases: TGTGCACTTGGGGCGGGGGAACTAACCGGGGAGCTGTTTTTT. Its translation is CALGAGELTGELFF. Variable domain in full (rest from reference TRBV28 and TRBJ2-2): DVKVTQSSRYLVKRTGEKVFLECVQDMDHENMFWYRQDPGLGLRLIYFSYDVKMKEKGDIPEGYSVSREKKERFSLILESASTNQTSMYLCALGAGELTGELFFGEGSRLTVL.

In its sample, this clonotype was seen a few times. The rearrangement joins TRBV10-1 to TRBJ1-3; the match to TRBD1 covers 9 bases. Per germline, CDR1 WNHNN and CDR2 SYGVQD (reference sequence). The CDR3 totals 17 residues. The trim removed 6 bases at V and 4 bases at J, leaving 13 bases unmatched. The CDR3 sequence: CASRAGTGSNWGNTIYF. The CDR3 DNA reads as TGCGCCAGCAGGGCCGGGACAGGGAGCAACTGGGGAAACACCATATATTTT.